One and the same sample provided the 16 T cell receptor beta chains below, sequenced in a study of cytomegalovirus exposure and HLA in healthy donors. Profiling relied on immunoSEQ multiplex PCR, and the TCRdb table lists in-frame clones only, not all of them. This table holds around 300,000 clones, about 86% found once. Material for sequencing was PBMCs. The receptors derive from a woman younger than 35 in good health and CMV-seronegative.

This chain connects TRBV11-2 to TRBJ1-6; perhaps TRBD1 as D (6 bases). Trimming pared 0 bases from V and 4 bases from J, leaving 13 bases between. Germline CDR1 SGHAT, CDR2 FQNNGV. The CDR3 length is 17 residues. CDR3 nucleotide sequence: TGTGCCAGCAGCTTAGAGGTACCAGGGGAATATAATTCACCCCTCCACTTT. This translates into CASSLEVPGEYNSPLHF.

This clone showed up just a few times. The chain combines TRBV14 with TRBJ1-5; D remains unclear. CDR3 size: 13 residues. In germline, CDR1 is SGHDN, CDR2 FVKESK. The germline V and J ends were trimmed by 1 base and 5 bases, with 6 bases remaining between them. The CDR3 sequence is CASSQGSDQPQHF. CDR3 bases: TGTGCCAGCAGCCAAGGTTCAGATCAGCCCCAGCATTTT.

This clone has just one count. The chain recombines TRBV6-5 with TRBJ2-3; TRBD1 might be the D (6 bases). CDR1 is MNHEY and CDR2 is SVGAGI in the germline V gene. The CDR3 runs to 16 residues. V was cut by 2 bases and J by 0 bases, with 12 bases left in between. CDR3: CASSYAEQGSTDTQYF. The CDR3 region has the DNA TGTGCCAGCAGTTACGCAGAACAGGGTAGCACAGATACGCAGTATTTT.

V is TRBV5-4 and J is TRBJ2-1; a possible D gene is TRBD2 (6 bases). This CDR3 spans 16 amino acids. Trimming took off 1 base at V and 1 base at J, with 12 bases between the two ends. Germline V gives CDR1 SGHNT, CDR2 YYREEE (reference sequence). In DNA, the CDR3 is TGTGCCAGCAGCTTGAATGGCGGGAAATCCTACAATGAGCAGTTCTTC. Amino acids: CASSLNGGKSYNEQFF.

This clone was recorded a few times. The chain is built from TRBV7-2 and TRBJ1-1, with D perhaps TRBD1 (5 bases). Deletions cut 4 bases from V and 5 bases from J, with 17 bases between. Germline CDR1 reads SGHTA; CDR2 reads FQGNSA. The CDR3 is 15 residues long. In DNA form, the CDR3 reads TGTGCCAGCAGCTCGAATCAGGGAGGTGAAACTGAAGCTTTCTTT. Protein: CASSSNQGGETEAFF. Combining the CDR3 with reference TRBV7-2 and TRBJ1-1 gives the whole variable domain GAGVSQSPSNKVTEKGKDVELRCDPISGHTALYWYRQSLGQGLEFLIYFQGNSAPDKSGLPSDRFSAERTGGSVSTLTIQRTQQEDSAVYLCASSSNQGGETEAFFGQGTRLTVV.

This sequence joins TRBV29-1 and TRBJ2-7; no clear D gene. V was shortened by 3 bases and J by 2 bases, with 5 bases between the two germline ends. Germline CDR1 is SQVTM and CDR2 is ANQGSEA. This CDR3 is 11 amino acids long. CDR3 loop: CSVEVAYEQYF. The CDR3 DNA is TGCAGCGTTGAGGTAGCCTACGAGCAGTACTTC.

The chain employs TRBV5-4 and TRBJ2-3, with D possibly TRBD1 on 6 matching bases. The CDR3 is made up of 14 amino acids. Germline V lookup: CDR1 SGHNT, CDR2 YYREEE (reference sequence). Deletions cut 5 bases from V and 6 bases from J, with 16 bases between. The CDR3 coding sequence is TGTGCCAGCAGTCGTCCGGACAGCCCGGATACGCAGTATTTT. Residues: CASSRPDSPDTQYF.

This clone has only a few counts. V is TRBV4-1 and J is TRBJ2-7; TRBD2 matches at 8 bases. The CDR3 is made up of 15 amino acids. CDR1 MGHRA and CDR2 YSYEKL come from the germline V gene. V trimming: 0 bases; J trimming: 1 base; junction bases outside the gene matches: 2. DNA of the CDR3: TGCGCCAGCAGCCAAGATAGCGGGACGTCCTACGAGCAGTACTTC. Amino acid sequence: CASSQDSGTSYEQYF.

V gene TRBV28 combines with J gene TRBJ2-2, with D maybe TRBD1 (6 bases). Deletions cut 6 bases from V and 3 bases from J, with 11 bases between. This CDR3 has 14 amino acids. Germline CDR1 and CDR2: MDHEN and SYDVKM. The CDR3, as DNA: TGTGCCAGCAGACAAGGGGGTTACACCGGGGAGCTGTTTTTT. It encodes CASRQGGYTGELFF.

This clone was seen just once. This chain connects TRBV7-9 to TRBJ2-5, with 7 nucleotides matching TRBD1. Germline lookup yields CDR1 SEHNR and CDR2 FQNEAQ (reference sequence). The ends lost 1 base at V and 3 bases at J; junction bases unmatched: 11. There are 17 residues in the CDR3. The CDR3 DNA reads as TGTGCCAGCAGCTTAGTTCCCAGGGGGAAAGGGGAAGAGACCCAGTACTTC. Its protein is CASSLVPRGKGEETQYF.

Written as DNA, the CDR3 is TGTGCCAGCAGTGACTCCTGGTTTGAGGGAAGGAACACCGGGGAGCTGTTTTTT. Protein sequence: CASSDSWFEGRNTGELFF. The chain joins TRBV6-4 to TRBJ2-2, with a tentative D call TRBD2 (5 bases). The CDR3 runs to 18 residues. CDR1 is MRHNA, CDR2 SNTAGT, per germline. Trimming removed 0 bases from V and 1 base from J, with 15 bases in between.

The rearrangement uses TRBV27 and TRBJ1-1; D unresolved. CDR1 MNHEY and CDR2 SMNVEV come from the germline V gene (reference sequence). This CDR3 is built from 14 residues. The V end was cut by 4 bases, the J end by 6 bases, with 15 bases between. The chain's CDR3 is CASSSEGHRPEAFF. The CDR3 nucleotides read TGTGCCAGCAGTTCGGAGGGTCACAGACCTGAAGCTTTCTTT.

The genes are TRBV11-2 and TRBJ2-7; a possible D gene is TRBD1 (5 bases). Germline CDR1 and CDR2: SGHAT and FQNNGV. The CDR3 has 14 amino acids. Trimming left V 5 bases short and J 5 bases short, with 16 bases between. The CDR3 spells CASSRWGRSDEQYF. The CDR3 DNA reads TGTGCCAGCAGCCGCTGGGGCAGATCGGACGAGCAGTACTTC.

The chain couples TRBV11-2 to TRBJ1-1, with 7 bases that match TRBD1. The CDR3 covers 14 residues. J was trimmed by 4 bases and V by 4 bases; bases with no gene match: 6. CDR1 is SGHAT and CDR2 is FQNNGV in the germline V gene. The CDR3 reads CASSSLRQGTEAFF. Here the CDR3 DNA reads TGTGCCAGCAGCTCCCTTCGACAGGGCACTGAAGCTTTCTTT.

The V and J genes are TRBV2 and TRBJ1-3; D might be TRBD1 (5 bases). The CDR3 has 16 residues. Germline-derived CDR1 and CDR2 are SNHLY and FYNNEI. The ends were cut back, 6 bases at V and 4 bases at J, with 19 bases in the middle. The CDR3 DNA is TGTGCCAGCAGGTCTGGGGCAGCTAGGTCGGGAAACACCATATATTTT. Encoded protein: CASRSGAARSGNTIYF.

The J gene is TRBJ2-1, the V gene TRBV5-1; TRBD2 agrees at 12 bases. J was trimmed by 1 base and V by 4 bases; bases with no gene match: 3. The CDR3 loop spans 16 amino acids. Germline values: CDR1 SGHRS, CDR2 YFSETQ. The DNA for the CDR3 is TGCGCCAGCAGCCCTGGGACTAGCGGGTCCTACAATGAGCAGTTCTTC. Its protein product is CASSPGTSGSYNEQFF. The full variable domain, in which reference TRBV5-1 and TRBJ2-1 provide the parts outside the CDR3, is KAGVTQTPRYLIKTRGQQVTLSCSPISGHRSVSWYQQTPGQGLQFLFEYFSETQRNKGNFPGRFSGRQFSNSRSEMNVSTLELGDSALYLCASSPGTSGSYNEQFFGPGTRLTVL.